Presented here are 20 T cell receptor beta chains from one specimen sequenced in a study of T cells in Graves' hyperthyroidism and ophthalmopathy. The CDR3 regions of TCR beta were amplified from RNA transcripts. Primed by the HTBI set, a first-round RT-PCR was run on the TCR CDR3. MiXCR, run by TCRdb on the multiplex PCR reads, gives a single entry per CDR3 protein. The table includes roughly 380,000 distinct CDR3 sequences, 15% to 20% detected once. Sequencing was done on a sample of blood. All receptors come from a middle-aged woman with Graves' ophthalmopathy.

This clonotype was detected only once. The chain carries TRBV12-3 or TRBV12-4 and TRBJ1-3; D gene uncertain. V gave up 7 bases and J gave up 0 bases, with 10 bases separating them. The CDR3 sequence is 14 residues long. The CDR3 region is CASTRPFSGNTIYF. The DNA for the CDR3 is TGTGCCAGCACCCGGCCTTTCTCTGGAAACACCATATATTTT.

This clonotype has a count of ten or more. The rearrangement links TRBV7-8 to TRBJ2-2, with D hard to call. Trimming stripped 2 bases from V and 3 bases from J, with 10 bases between. The germline V gene has CDR1 SGHVS and CDR2 FQNEAQ. The CDR3 runs 15 residues. DNA for the CDR3: TGTGCCAGCAGCTTACAACCCCGCGACACCGGGGAGCTGTTTTTT. This gives the protein CASSLQPRDTGELFF.

This clonotype showed up many times. The chain's CDR3 is CASSDAAVWGSMNTEAFF. The CDR3 DNA reads TGTGCCAGCAGTGACGCGGCAGTCTGGGGATCGATGAACACTGAAGCTTTCTTT. This sequence joins TRBV2 and TRBJ1-1; D unresolved. V was pared by 3 bases and J by 0 bases, with 20 bases between. Germline V gene lookup returns CDR1 SNHLY and CDR2 FYNNEI. The CDR3 has 18 residues.

This clonotype has a count of ten or more. The CDR3 loop reads CASSLFRGGQETQYF. CDR3 nucleotide sequence: TGCGCCAGCAGCTTGTTCCGAGGGGGGCAAGAGACCCAGTACTTC. The gene calls are TRBV5-1 and TRBJ2-5, with D perhaps matching TRBD1 or TRBD2 (6 bases each). The V end lost 1 base, the J end lost 2 bases, and 12 bases lay between the germline ends. The CDR3 has 15 amino acids. Germline lookup yields CDR1 SGHRS and CDR2 YFSETQ. The full variable domain, rest sourced from reference TRBV5-1 and TRBJ2-5, is KAGVTQTPRYLIKTRGQQVTLSCSPISGHRSVSWYQQTPGQGLQFLFEYFSETQRNKGNFPGRFSGRQFSNSRSEMNVSTLELGDSALYLCASSLFRGGQETQYFGPGTRLLVL.

The table lists this clonotype with many counts. This sequence joins TRBV11-2 and TRBJ1-2; TRBD1 aligns across 7 bases. The CDR3 runs to 14 residues. The germline gives CDR1 SGHAT, CDR2 FQNNGV. V was pared by 1 base and J by 4 bases, with 3 bases of the junction left unmatched. The CDR3 bases are TGTGCCAGCAGCTTAGTGGGACAGACCTATGGCTACACCTTC. Translated, it gives CASSLVGQTYGYTF.

This clonotype was detected many times. The J gene is TRBJ2-4, the V gene TRBV6-1; the match to TRBD2 covers 13 bases. J was trimmed by 4 bases and V by 6 bases; bases with no gene match: 3. The CDR3 spans 15 residues. The V gene's germline CDR1 is MNHNS and CDR2 SASEGT. This CDR3 is CASSGLAGAKNIQYF. As DNA, the CDR3 is TGTGCCAGCAGCGGACTAGCGGGAGCTAAAAACATTCAGTACTTC.

The chain couples TRBV28 to TRBJ1-2, with 7 bases aligning to TRBD1. Germline CDR1 MDHEN, CDR2 SYDVKM. With V trimmed by 4 bases and J by 5 bases, 13 bases remained unmatched. This CDR3 has 16 amino acids. CDR3 DNA: TGTGCCAGCAGTTACCCGAACAGGGGAGGGGTTTATGGCTACACCTTC. Its translation: CASSYPNRGGVYGYTF.

There are many counts of this clonotype. One base away lies a much larger clone, so this may be a sequencing read error. Here the CDR3 reads CAGSTGGVSTEAFF. CDR3 sequence (DNA): TGTGCCGGCAGTACAGGGGGCGTGAGCACTGAAGCTTTCTTT. The chain recombines TRBV6-1 with TRBJ1-1, with 9 bases aligning to TRBD1. Germline V gene data show CDR1 as MNHNS and CDR2 as SASEGT. The CDR3 has 14 residues.

At least ten counts were recorded for this clonotype. This rearrangement joins TRBV11-1 to TRBJ2-7; D is uncertain. The CDR3 totals 16 residues. Trimming pared 5 bases from V and 0 bases from J, leaving 17 bases between. Germline lookup yields CDR1 SGHAT and CDR2 FQDESV (reference sequence). CDR3 nucleotide sequence: TGTGCCAGCAGCCATTTGGGGAAGCACCCCTCCTACGAGCAGTACTTC. Translation: CASSHLGKHPSYEQYF.

This clonotype was seen many times. The chain joins TRBV20-1 to TRBJ1-2, with no clear D. Germline assignment: CDR1 DFQATT and CDR2 SNEGSKA (reference sequence). The CDR3 is 12 residues long. In DNA, the CDR3 is TGCAGCTCAGGAGTTTCTAACTATGGCTACACCTTC. This codes for CSSGVSNYGYTF.

A few counts support this clonotype. The V call is TRBV3-1, the J call TRBJ2-7, with unresolved D. The V end was cut by 0 bases, the J end by 2 bases, with 8 bases between. The CDR3 consists of 14 residues. From germline, CDR1 is LGHDT and CDR2 YNNKEL (reference sequence). CDR3 protein: CASSQDEEAYEQYF. The CDR3 DNA reads as TGTGCCAGCAGCCAAGATGAGGAAGCCTACGAGCAGTACTTC.

This chain links TRBV20-1 with TRBJ2-5; TRBD1 matches 7 bases. J lost 0 bases, V lost 4 bases, and 8 bases had no gene match. Germline V CDR1 and CDR2: DFQATT, SNEGSKA (reference sequence). The CDR3 runs to 15 residues. CDR3 region: CSATSGTEYQETQYF. The CDR3 DNA reads as TGCAGTGCTACCTCCGGGACAGAGTACCAAGAGACCCAGTACTTC.

This clonotype was observed at least ten times. For the CDR3, the DNA is TGTGCCAGCAGCCCCCTTGGCGGTCGGGAGACCCAGTACTTC. Protein sequence: CASSPLGGRETQYF. The chain carries TRBV7-9 and TRBJ2-5, with no clear D. The CDR3 consists of 14 residues. Germline V gene sequence: CDR1 SEHNR, CDR2 FQNEAQ (reference sequence). V lost 5 bases, J lost 5 bases, and 15 bases lay in between.

This chain links TRBV28 with TRBJ2-7; 9 positions match TRBD1. Germline CDR1 reads MDHEN; CDR2 reads SYDVKM. This CDR3 is built from 15 residues. V was clipped by 8 bases and J by 5 bases; unmatched bases: 13. CDR3 sequence reads: CASYGLGTGRNEQYF. CDR3 sequence (DNA): TGTGCCAGCTACGGGCTGGGGACAGGGCGTAACGAGCAGTACTTC.

V and J are TRBV6-5 and TRBJ1-2; 7 bases are a match to TRBD1. Unmatched junction bases numbered 10, after V lost 7 bases and J lost 8 bases. The CDR3 sequence is 13 residues long. Germline assignment: CDR1 MNHEY and CDR2 SVGAGI. In nucleotides, the CDR3 is TGTGCCAGCACTTTGACAGGGTCTCGCGGCTACACCTTC. Residues: CASTLTGSRGYTF.

This clonotype was observed at least ten times. This chain connects TRBV30 to TRBJ2-2, with D possibly being TRBD2 (6 bases). Looked up from germline, CDR1 is GTSNPN and CDR2 is SVGIG (reference sequence). Trimming left V 8 bases short and J 5 bases short, with 18 bases between. CDR3 length: 14 residues. Here the CDR3 reads CAAGPGVLTGELFF. The CDR3 DNA follows: TGTGCCGCCGGCCCGGGAGTCCTGACCGGGGAGCTGTTTTTT. The full variable domain, completed using reference TRBV30 and TRBJ2-2, is SQTIHQWPATLVQPVGSPLSLECTVEGTSNPNLYWYRQAAGRGLQLLFYSVGIGQISSEVPQNLSASRPQDRQFILSSKKLLLSDSGFYLCAAGPGVLTGELFFGEGSRLTVL.

This clonotype was seen repeatedly, ten times or more. The chain has TRBV6-2 or TRBV6-3 and TRBJ2-7; 7 bases agree with TRBD1. V was pared by 6 bases and J by 6 bases, with 14 bases of the junction left unmatched. The CDR3 totals 15 residues. The V gene's germline CDR1 is MNHEY and CDR2 SVGEGT. The CDR3 loop reads CASSDDNRGYSEQYF. The CDR3 DNA is TGTGCCAGCAGCGACGACAACAGGGGCTACAGCGAGCAGTACTTC.

This clonotype has a count of ten or more. The gene calls are TRBV6-4 and TRBJ1-1, with TRBD1 as a possible D gene (5 bases). V lost 6 bases, J lost 6 bases, and 23 bases lay in between. The CDR3 contains 16 residues. Germline loops: CDR1 MRHNA, CDR2 SNTAGT. The CDR3 DNA sequence: TGTGCCAGCAGCCAATCGCCCGGGGGGGGTAGATCTGAAGCTTTCTTT. It encodes CASSQSPGGGRSEAFF.

This clonotype was found many times. This rearrangement joins TRBV12-3 or TRBV12-4 to TRBJ1-5; tentative D call: TRBD1 (6 bases). The CDR3 runs 13 residues. V lost 0 bases and J 6 bases, leaving 6 bases between the germline ends. CDR3 DNA: TGTGCCAGCAGTTTAGCACAGGGTCAGCCCCAGCATTTT. It codes for CASSLAQGQPQHF.

The chain has TRBV6-1 and TRBJ1-1; D may be TRBD1 (6 bases). V was pared by 5 bases and J by 1 base, with 14 bases between. Looked up from germline, CDR1 is MNHNS and CDR2 is SASEGT. This CDR3 has 15 amino acids. DNA for the CDR3: TGTGCCAGCAGTACCTTACAGGGTGGGAACACTGAAGCTTTCTTT. Its protein is CASSTLQGGNTEAFF.